This T cell receptor beta chain was sequenced for a study of Graves' ophthalmopathy and Graves' hyperthyroidism. Other autoimmune diseases, uncontrolled infections, pregnancy or lactation excluded patients from enrollment. The TCR beta CDR3 regions underwent amplification from RNA transcripts. First-round RT-PCR employed HTBI primers, with a second-round multiplex PCR after it. TCRdb processed the multiplex PCR reads anew with MiXCR; each CDR3 protein has one entry. The sample lists roughly 700,000 distinct CDR3 sequences, around 40% occurring once. This CDR3 is built from 15 residues. CDR1 and CDR2 (germline): SGHTA, FQGTGA.

This clonotype was sampled from an adult man with Graves' ophthalmopathy. The source material was peripheral blood. The chain employs TRBV7-3 and TRBJ2-5; 12 positions agree with TRBD1. The J call may be in error: the DNA end matches TRBJ2-1 better. CDR3 in amino acids: CASSSPGQGADEQFF. CDR3 DNA sequence: TGTGCCAGCAGCTCACCGGGACAGGGGGCCGATGAGCAGTTCTTC.